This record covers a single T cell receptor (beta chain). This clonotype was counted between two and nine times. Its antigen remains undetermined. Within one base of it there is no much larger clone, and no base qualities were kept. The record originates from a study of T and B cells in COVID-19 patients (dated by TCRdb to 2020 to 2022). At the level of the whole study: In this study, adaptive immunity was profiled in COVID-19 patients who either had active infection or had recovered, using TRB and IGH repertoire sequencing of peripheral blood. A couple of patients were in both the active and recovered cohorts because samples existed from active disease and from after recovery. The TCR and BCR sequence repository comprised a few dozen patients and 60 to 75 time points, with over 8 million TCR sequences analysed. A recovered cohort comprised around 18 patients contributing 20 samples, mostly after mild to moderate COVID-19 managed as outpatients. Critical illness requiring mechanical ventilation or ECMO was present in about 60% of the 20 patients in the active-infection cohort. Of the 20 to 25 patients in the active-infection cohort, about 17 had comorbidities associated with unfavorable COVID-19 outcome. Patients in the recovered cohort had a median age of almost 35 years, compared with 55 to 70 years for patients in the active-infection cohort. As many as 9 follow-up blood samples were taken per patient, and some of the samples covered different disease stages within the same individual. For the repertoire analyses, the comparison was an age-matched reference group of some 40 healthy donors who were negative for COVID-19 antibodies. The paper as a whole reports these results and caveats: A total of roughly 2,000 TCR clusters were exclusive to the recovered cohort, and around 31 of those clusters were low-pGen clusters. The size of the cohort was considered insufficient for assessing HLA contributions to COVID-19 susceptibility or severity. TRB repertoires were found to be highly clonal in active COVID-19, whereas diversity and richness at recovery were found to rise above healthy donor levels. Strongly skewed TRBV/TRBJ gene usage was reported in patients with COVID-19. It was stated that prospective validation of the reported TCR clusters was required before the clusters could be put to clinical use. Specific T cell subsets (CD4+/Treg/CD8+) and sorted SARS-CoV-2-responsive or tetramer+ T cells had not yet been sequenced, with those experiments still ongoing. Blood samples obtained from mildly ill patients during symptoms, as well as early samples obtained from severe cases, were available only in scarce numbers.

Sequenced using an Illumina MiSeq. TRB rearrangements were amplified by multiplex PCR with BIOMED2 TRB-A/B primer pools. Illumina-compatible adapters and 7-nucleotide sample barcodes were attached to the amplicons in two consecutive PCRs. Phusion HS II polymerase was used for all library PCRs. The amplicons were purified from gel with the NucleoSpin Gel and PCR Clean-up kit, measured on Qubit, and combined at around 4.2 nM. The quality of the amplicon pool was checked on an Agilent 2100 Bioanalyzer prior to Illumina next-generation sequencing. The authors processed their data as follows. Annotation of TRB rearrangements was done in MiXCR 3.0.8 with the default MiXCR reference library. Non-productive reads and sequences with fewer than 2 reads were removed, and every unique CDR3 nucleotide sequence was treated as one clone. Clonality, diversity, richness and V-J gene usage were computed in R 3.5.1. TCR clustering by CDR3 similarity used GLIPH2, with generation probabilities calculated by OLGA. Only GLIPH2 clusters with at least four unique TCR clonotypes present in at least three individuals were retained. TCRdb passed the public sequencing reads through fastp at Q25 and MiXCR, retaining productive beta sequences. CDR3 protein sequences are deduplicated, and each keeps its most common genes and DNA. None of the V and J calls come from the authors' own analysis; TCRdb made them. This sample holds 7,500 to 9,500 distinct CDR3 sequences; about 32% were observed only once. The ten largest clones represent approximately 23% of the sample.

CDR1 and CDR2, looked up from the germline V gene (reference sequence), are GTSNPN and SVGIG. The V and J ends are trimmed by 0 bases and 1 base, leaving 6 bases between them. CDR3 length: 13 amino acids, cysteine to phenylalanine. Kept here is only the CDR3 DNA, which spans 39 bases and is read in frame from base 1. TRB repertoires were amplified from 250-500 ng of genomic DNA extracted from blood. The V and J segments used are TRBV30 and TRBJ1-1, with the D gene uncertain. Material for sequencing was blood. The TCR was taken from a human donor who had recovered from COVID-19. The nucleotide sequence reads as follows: TGTGCCTGGAGTGTATGGGGGAACACTGAAGCTTTCTTT. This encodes CAWSVWGNTEAFF.